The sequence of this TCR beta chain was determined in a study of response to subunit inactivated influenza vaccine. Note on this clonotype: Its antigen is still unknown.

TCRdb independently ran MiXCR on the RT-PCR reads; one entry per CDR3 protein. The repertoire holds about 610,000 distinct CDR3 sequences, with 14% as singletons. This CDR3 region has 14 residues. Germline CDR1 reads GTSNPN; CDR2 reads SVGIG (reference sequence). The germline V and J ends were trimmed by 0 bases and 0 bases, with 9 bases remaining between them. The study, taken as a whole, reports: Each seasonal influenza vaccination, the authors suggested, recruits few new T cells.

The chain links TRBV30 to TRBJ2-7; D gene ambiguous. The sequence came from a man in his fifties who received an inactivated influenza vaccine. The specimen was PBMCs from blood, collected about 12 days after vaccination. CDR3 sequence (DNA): TGTGCCTGGAGTGTATCGGCCGGCTCCTACGAGCAGTACTTC. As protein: CAWSVSAGSYEQYF.